The present T cell receptor (beta chain) was sequenced within a study of blood T cell repertoires in COVID-19. At the level of the study: Samples taken during acute and convalescent COVID-19 were collected in the United States, Italy and Spain. T cells, B-cell-depleted T cells, or PBMCs provided the cDNA or gDNA that served as material.

Source study methods: Scientists estimated how many nucleated cells there were by amplifying reference gene primers. Some clones are missing from TCRdb's copy, which holds only in-frame ones; the method was immunoSEQ multiplex PCR. That table is the source of V, J and clone size, and D and trimming were worked out from the DNA. Here the sample spans around 81,000 clones, approximately 85% being singletons. Between the trimmed V and J ends, which lost 7 bases and 0 bases, there was a span of 10 bases. The CDR3 covers 14 residues. Germline V gene lookup returns CDR1 MNHEY and CDR2 SVGAGI. This clonotype was sampled from a man in his sixties or seventies with acute or convalescent COVID-19. The genes are TRBV6-5 and TRBJ2-1, with D tentatively TRBD1 (5 bases). Specimen: peripheral blood. For the CDR3, the DNA is TGTGCCAGCACCTTCGACAGCTCCTACAATGAGCAGTTCTTC. Protein: CASTFDSSYNEQFF.